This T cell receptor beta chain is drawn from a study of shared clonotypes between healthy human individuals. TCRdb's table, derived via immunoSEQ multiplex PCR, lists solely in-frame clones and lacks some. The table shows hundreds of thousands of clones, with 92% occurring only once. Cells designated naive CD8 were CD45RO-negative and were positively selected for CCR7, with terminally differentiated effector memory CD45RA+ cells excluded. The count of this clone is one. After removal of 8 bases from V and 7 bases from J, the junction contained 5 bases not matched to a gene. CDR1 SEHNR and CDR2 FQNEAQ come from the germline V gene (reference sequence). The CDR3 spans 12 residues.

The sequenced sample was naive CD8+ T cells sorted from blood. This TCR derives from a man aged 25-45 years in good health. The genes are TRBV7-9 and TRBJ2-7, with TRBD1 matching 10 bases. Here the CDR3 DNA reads TGTGCCAGCGACAGGGGGCTGAGTGAGCAGTACTTC. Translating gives CASDRGLSEQYF.